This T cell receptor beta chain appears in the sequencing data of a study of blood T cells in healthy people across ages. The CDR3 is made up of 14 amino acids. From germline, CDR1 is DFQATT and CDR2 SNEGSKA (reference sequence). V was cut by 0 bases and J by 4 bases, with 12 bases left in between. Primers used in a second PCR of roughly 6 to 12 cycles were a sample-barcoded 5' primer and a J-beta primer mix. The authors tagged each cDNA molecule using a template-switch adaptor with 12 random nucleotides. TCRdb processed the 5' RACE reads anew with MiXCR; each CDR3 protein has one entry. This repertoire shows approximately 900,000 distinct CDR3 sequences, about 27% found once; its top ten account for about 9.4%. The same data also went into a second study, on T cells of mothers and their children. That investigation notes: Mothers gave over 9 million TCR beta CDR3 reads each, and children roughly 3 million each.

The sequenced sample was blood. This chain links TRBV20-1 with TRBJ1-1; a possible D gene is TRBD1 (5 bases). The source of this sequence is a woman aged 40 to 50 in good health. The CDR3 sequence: CSAREGGSGTEAFF. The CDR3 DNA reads TGCAGTGCTAGAGAGGGGGGGTCCGGCACTGAAGCTTTCTTT.